A single sample gave rise to the 30 T cell receptor beta chains below, sequenced in a study of T cell responses to AZD1222 COVID-19 vaccine. This table comes from immunoSEQ multiplex PCR, and its TCRdb copy is limited to in-frame clones, with some not included. The table has 60,000 to 85,000 clones, over 65% seen once. The specimen was peripheral blood, collected 28 days after the second dose of the MenACWY control vaccine. The source is an adult who received the MenACWY meningococcal vaccine as a control.

The rearrangement links TRBV20-1 to TRBJ2-6; 8 bases match TRBD1. This CDR3 contains 15 residues. V lost 4 bases to trimming and J lost 2 bases; unmatched junction nucleotides: 4. CDR1 is DFQATT, CDR2 SNEGSKA, per germline (reference sequence). The CDR3 DNA is TGCAGTGCTACTGACAGGGGCCCTGGGGCCAACGTCCTGACTTTC. This sequence encodes CSATDRGPGANVLTF.

The CDR3: CASSIEAGRSDQPQHF. The CDR3, as DNA: TGTGCCAGTAGTATAGAAGCAGGCCGGTCCGACCAGCCCCAGCATTTT. The V call is TRBV19, the J call TRBJ1-5; D unclear. Germline-derived CDR1 and CDR2 are LNHDA and SQIVND (reference sequence). Deletions cut 0 bases from V and 7 bases from J, with 16 bases between. The CDR3 extends over 16 amino acids.

This CDR3 is CAWSVQRDTQYF. CDR3 nucleotides: TGTGCCTGGAGTGTACAAAGAGATACGCAGTATTTT. This sequence joins TRBV30 and TRBJ2-3, with D uncertain. The V end lost 0 bases, the J end lost 5 bases, and 6 bases lay between the germline ends. Germline V gives CDR1 GTSNPN, CDR2 SVGIG (reference sequence). This CDR3 has 12 residues.

This chain links TRBV18 with TRBJ1-1, with D hard to call. This CDR3 is 12 amino acids long. Looked up from germline, CDR1 is KGHSH and CDR2 is LQKENI. V was trimmed by 4 bases and J by 1 base, leaving 4 bases between them. CDR3 amino acids: CASSRTNTEAFF. In DNA, the CDR3 is TGTGCCAGCTCACGGACGAACACTGAAGCTTTCTTT.

This chain uses TRBV3-1 (or the pseudogene TRBV3-2) with TRBJ2-2; 7 nucleotides align to TRBD2. The J segment lost 1 base and the V segment lost 2 bases, leaving 1 base of the junction unmatched. From germline, CDR1 is LGHDT and CDR2 YNNKEL (reference sequence). The CDR3 has 15 residues. In nucleotides, the CDR3 is TGTGCCAGCAGCCAATCGGGGGGGAACACCGGGGAGCTGTTTTTT. Translated, it gives CASSQSGGNTGELFF.

This clone appeared a few times. The CDR3 reads CASSKTGPTNEKLFF. In DNA form, the CDR3 reads TGTGCCAGCAGCAAGACAGGGCCAACTAATGAAAAACTGTTTTTT. This chain joins TRBV7-2 and TRBJ1-4, with 7 nucleotides matching TRBD1. The V segment lost 5 bases and the J segment 0 bases; nucleotides outside the gene matches: 3. The CDR3 is 15 amino acids. CDR1 is SGHTA and CDR2 is FQGNSA in the germline V gene.

The chain links TRBV6-5 to TRBJ1-1; 7 bases align to TRBD1. This CDR3 has 15 amino acids. Germline CDR1 and CDR2: MNHEY and SVGAGI. J was trimmed by 1 base and V by 3 bases; bases with no gene match: 5. CDR3: CASSYTWTGNTEAFF. The CDR3 DNA is TGTGCCAGCAGTTATACGTGGACAGGGAACACTGAAGCTTTCTTT.

The chain has TRBV7-9 and TRBJ1-1, with 8 bases that match TRBD1. V was clipped by 5 bases and J by 4 bases; unmatched bases: 6. This CDR3 is built from 14 residues. Germline CDR1 is SEHNR and CDR2 is FQNEAQ (reference sequence). The CDR3 protein is CASSPDRGFTEAFF. The CDR3 DNA reads as TGTGCCAGCAGCCCCGACAGGGGTTTCACTGAAGCTTTCTTT.

The chain has TRBV27 and TRBJ1-1, with a weak D call TRBD1 (5 bases). Germline-derived CDR1 and CDR2 are MNHEY and SMNVEV (reference sequence). The CDR3 loop spans 13 amino acids. The ends were cut back, 6 bases at V and 0 bases at J, with 8 bases in the middle. Here the CDR3 reads CASRGGMNTEAFF. The CDR3 DNA reads TGTGCCAGCAGGGGGGGGATGAACACTGAAGCTTTCTTT.

The rearrangement uses TRBV11-3 and TRBJ2-1; D gene ambiguous. Trimming stripped 4 bases from V and 10 bases from J, with 11 bases between. CDR3 length: 12 amino acids. The germline CDR1 and CDR2 sequences are SGHNT and YENEEA. CDR3 region: CASSSDGREQFF. DNA for the CDR3: TGTGCCAGCAGCTCGGATGGTCGCGAGCAGTTCTTC.

The J gene is TRBJ1-2, the V gene TRBV5-5; no definite D call. V was shortened by 0 bases and J by 8 bases, with 5 bases between the two germline ends. The length of the CDR3 is 11 residues. Germline loops: CDR1 SGHKS, CDR2 YYEKEE (reference sequence). The CDR3 here is CASSLDVGYTF. The CDR3, as DNA: TGTGCCAGCAGCTTGGATGTAGGCTACACCTTC.

The rearrangement links TRBV7-2 to TRBJ1-1; a weak D match, TRBD1 (5 bases). The germline CDR1 and CDR2 sequences are SGHTA and FQGNSA. Trimming shortened V by 2 bases and J by 6 bases, and 7 bases separated the two germline ends. The CDR3 contains 12 residues. The CDR3 DNA reads as TGTGCCAGCAGCTTAAGGGGACCTGAAGCTTTCTTT. This sequence encodes CASSLRGPEAFF.

V is TRBV11-2 and J is TRBJ2-1; D remains unclear. Per the germline V gene, CDR1 is SGHAT and CDR2 is FQNNGV. The CDR3 is 19 residues long. With 5 bases removed from V and 7 bases from J, the gap between germline ends came to 30 bases. CDR3 sequence: CASSPFGQPGRHYGNEQFF. CDR3 sequence (DNA): TGTGCCAGCAGCCCCTTCGGGCAACCGGGCAGGCATTATGGGAATGAGCAGTTCTTC.

The V call is TRBV18, the J call TRBJ1-1; D perhaps matches TRBD1 (5 bases). Germline V gene sequence: CDR1 KGHSH, CDR2 LQKENI. The CDR3 covers 17 residues. Trimming cost V 3 bases and J 1 base, with 18 bases left between them. The CDR3 region has the DNA TGTGCCAGCTCACCCCGGGTAGCAGGGTCCCCGAACACTGAAGCTTTCTTT. It codes for CASSPRVAGSPNTEAFF.

The V and J genes are TRBV9 and TRBJ1-2; D is unresolved. V gave up 0 bases and J gave up 4 bases, with 7 bases separating them. Germline assignment: CDR1 SGDLS and CDR2 YYNGEE. This CDR3 has 13 amino acids. Here the CDR3 DNA reads TGTGCCAGCAGCGTAGAGGAGGGCTATGGCTACACCTTC. Amino acids: CASSVEEGYGYTF.

The chain uses TRBV3-1 (or the pseudogene TRBV3-2) and TRBJ1-1; 9 bases fit TRBD1. The CDR3 is made up of 16 amino acids. CDR1 LGHDT and CDR2 YNNKEL come from the germline V gene (reference sequence). Trimming at V came to 4 bases and at J to 2 bases, leaving 8 bases not matched to a gene. CDR3 in DNA: TGTGCCAGCAGCCGGAACGGACAGGGGCTCAACACTGAAGCTTTCTTT. Its translation is CASSRNGQGLNTEAFF.

This chain links TRBV3-1 (or the pseudogene TRBV3-2) with TRBJ1-1; TRBD1 aligns across 9 bases. The CDR3 loop spans 15 amino acids. Unmatched junction bases numbered 8, after V lost 3 bases and J lost 6 bases. Germline V gene data show CDR1 as LGHDT and CDR2 as YNNKEL (reference sequence). The DNA for the CDR3 is TGTGCCAGCAGCCATTGGGGACAGGGACTTGCTGAAGCTTTCTTT. This encodes CASSHWGQGLAEAFF.

This clone has a count of ten or more. J is TRBJ1-2 and V is TRBV30, with D possibly matching TRBD1 (5 bases). The CDR3 is 11 residues long. CDR1 and CDR2 from the germline V gene are GTSNPN and SVGIG (reference sequence). V lost 7 bases to trimming and J lost 3 bases, with 9 bases between them. As DNA, the CDR3 is TGTGCCTACGGGACGGACTATGGCTACACCTTC. Its translation: CAYGTDYGYTF.

V is TRBV7-9 and J is TRBJ2-7, with 8 bases fitting TRBD1. V shed 5 bases, J shed 5 bases, and the junction held 8 bases outside the gene matches. Looked up from germline, CDR1 is SEHNR and CDR2 is FQNEAQ (reference sequence). This CDR3 region has 14 residues. The CDR3: CASSLRLTGDEQYF. CDR3 DNA: TGTGCCAGCAGCCTAAGACTGACAGGGGACGAGCAGTACTTC. Full variable domain (rest looked up from reference TRBV7-9 and TRBJ2-7): DTGVSQNPRHKITKRGQNVTFRCDPISEHNRLYWYRQTLGQGPEFLTYFQNEAQLEKSRLLSDRFSAERPKGSFSTLEIQRTEQGDSAMYLCASSLRLTGDEQYFGPGTRLTVT.

For the CDR3, the DNA is TGTGCCAGCAGCCCGTTGGGACGGTCCTACGAGCAGTACTTC. Translated: CASSPLGRSYEQYF. V usage is TRBV7-9 and J usage is TRBJ2-7; D is possibly TRBD1 or TRBD2 (5 bases each). The CDR3 is made up of 14 amino acids. V was pared by 5 bases and J by 1 base, with 12 bases between. The germline gives CDR1 SEHNR, CDR2 FQNEAQ (reference sequence).

V is TRBV30 and J is TRBJ2-1; D is perhaps TRBD1 (6 bases). The CDR3 loop spans 13 amino acids. V lost 4 bases, J lost 5 bases, and 12 bases lay in between. From germline, CDR1 is GTSNPN and CDR2 SVGIG (reference sequence). CDR3 amino acids: CAWINRVDNEQFF. The DNA for the CDR3 is TGTGCCTGGATTAACAGGGTTGACAATGAGCAGTTCTTC.

Written as DNA, the CDR3 is TGTGCCAGCAGCCGCGGGGGGACTAGTAACTACGAGCAGTACTTC. This sequence encodes CASSRGGTSNYEQYF. The rearrangement uses TRBV5-4 and TRBJ2-7, with TRBD2 identical over 8 bases. CDR1 SGHNT and CDR2 YYREEE come from the germline V gene (reference sequence). V lost 4 bases to trimming and J lost 3 bases; unmatched junction nucleotides: 9. The CDR3 runs to 15 residues.

V usage is TRBV6-5 and J usage is TRBJ1-1; tentatively, D is TRBD1 (5 bases). Germline V gene lookup returns CDR1 MNHEY and CDR2 SVGAGI. V shed 6 bases and J shed 7 bases, with 12 bases lying between them. There are 12 residues in the CDR3. CDR3 region: CASRISGIEAFF. Written as DNA, the CDR3 is TGTGCCAGCAGGATTTCAGGGATTGAAGCTTTCTTT.

V is TRBV15 and J is TRBJ2-7; TRBD2 aligns across 7 bases. Trimming took 5 bases from V and 5 from J; bases not matched to a gene: 6. The germline V gene has CDR1 LNHNV and CDR2 YYDKDF (reference sequence). CDR3 length equals 13 residues. The CDR3 region has the DNA TGTGCCACCAGCCTGCGGGGGACTAACGAGCAGTACTTC. Translating it yields CATSLRGTNEQYF.

V gene TRBV18 combines with J gene TRBJ1-2; D gene uncertain. CDR3 length: 14 residues. Trimming pared 2 bases from V and 4 bases from J, leaving 11 bases between. The V gene's germline CDR1 is KGHSH and CDR2 LQKENI. CDR3 nucleotide sequence: TGTGCCAGCTCACCATGGGAGGGAGGCTATGGCTACACCTTC. Protein: CASSPWEGGYGYTF. The whole variable domain, remainder taken from reference TRBV18 and TRBJ1-2, is NAGVMQNPRHLVRRRGQEARLRCSPMKGHSHVYWYRQLPEEGLKFMVYLQKENIIDESGMPKERFSAEFPKEGPSILRIQQVVRGDSAAYFCASSPWEGGYGYTFGSGTRLTVV.

The chain is built from TRBV5-1 and TRBJ1-1, with 10 nucleotides matching TRBD1. After removal of 6 bases from V and 7 bases from J, the junction contained 6 bases not matched to a gene. This CDR3 is 13 amino acids long. Germline CDR1 reads SGHRS; CDR2 reads YFSETQ. CDR3 loop: CASNMGTGDEAFF. The CDR3 DNA is TGCGCCAGCAATATGGGGACAGGGGATGAAGCTTTCTTT.

The chain couples TRBV5-1 to TRBJ2-1; 7 nucleotides line up with TRBD2. V shed 1 base, J shed 8 bases, and the junction held 12 bases outside the gene matches. Germline V gives CDR1 SGHRS, CDR2 YFSETQ. CDR3 length equals 16 residues. This CDR3 reads CASSLSTSVVGHEQFF. In DNA, the CDR3 is TGCGCCAGCAGCTTGTCCACTAGCGTGGTAGGCCATGAGCAGTTCTTC. Complete variable domain (other parts from reference TRBV5-1 and TRBJ2-1): KAGVTQTPRYLIKTRGQQVTLSCSPISGHRSVSWYQQTPGQGLQFLFEYFSETQRNKGNFPGRFSGRQFSNSRSEMNVSTLELGDSALYLCASSLSTSVVGHEQFFGPGTRLTVL.

V gene TRBV30 combines with J gene TRBJ1-2, with 7 bases that match TRBD1. Germline V lookup: CDR1 GTSNPN, CDR2 SVGIG (reference sequence). This CDR3 is built from 13 residues. J lost 6 bases, V lost 2 bases, and 6 bases had no gene match. The CDR3 here is CAWSSTGDHGYTF. In DNA form, the CDR3 reads TGTGCCTGGAGTTCTACAGGGGACCATGGCTACACCTTC.

The J gene is TRBJ2-4, the V gene TRBV5-5; 12 nucleotides align to TRBD2. The J segment lost 5 bases and the V segment lost 4 bases, leaving 7 bases of the junction unmatched. There are 16 residues in the CDR3. Germline lookup yields CDR1 SGHKS and CDR2 YYEKEE (reference sequence). CDR3 in amino acids: CASSQTSGSWENIQYF. The CDR3 nucleotides are TGTGCCAGCAGCCAGACTAGCGGGAGTTGGGAAAACATTCAGTACTTC.

The V gene is TRBV28, the J gene TRBJ1-1; 11 nucleotides match TRBD1. The CDR3 is 15 residues long. CDR1 and CDR2 from the germline V gene are MDHEN and SYDVKM. Trimming cost V 5 bases and J 11 bases; bases outside gene matches: 13. The CDR3 DNA follows: TGTGCCAGCAGTATCAGGACAGGGGGCGGGGGATGGGCTTTCTTT. Encoded protein: CASSIRTGGGGWAFF.